Listed here are 30 T cell receptor beta chains from one sample, sequenced in a study of blood T cell repertoires in COVID-19. The repertoire was sequenced with immunoSEQ multiplex PCR; TCRdb's copy has only in-frame clones and lacks some. The data show roughly 500,000 clones, roughly nine tenths seen once. Source material: peripheral blood. The receptors stem from a man between 18 and 29 years old with COVID-19, enrolled during active disease.

The chain combines TRBV2 with TRBJ2-3, with 9 nucleotides matching TRBD1. The CDR3 is 14 amino acids. V lost 7 bases and J lost 1; bases outside the gene matches: 3. Germline lookup yields CDR1 SNHLY and CDR2 FYNNEI. The CDR3 nucleotides read TGTGCCAGCACGAGGACAGGGGGCACAGATACGCAGTATTTT. Its translation: CASTRTGGTDTQYF.

V usage is TRBV11-2 and J usage is TRBJ1-2; TRBD1 might be the D (6 bases). Trimming took 5 bases from V and 4 from J, leaving 11 bases between them. The germline V gene has CDR1 SGHAT and CDR2 FQNNGV. The CDR3 runs 13 residues. CDR3 region: CASSTDSIYGYTF. CDR3 DNA sequence: TGTGCCAGCAGCACGGACAGTATCTATGGCTACACCTTC.

V gene TRBV5-4 combines with J gene TRBJ1-6; 8 positions agree with TRBD1. V was pared by 0 bases and J by 10 bases, with 3 bases of the junction left unmatched. Germline V gene lookup returns CDR1 SGHNT and CDR2 YYREEE (reference sequence). The CDR3 is made up of 14 amino acids. CDR3 DNA: TGTGCCAGCAGCTTGGGGACAGGGAAGTCACCCCTCCACTTT. Protein: CASSLGTGKSPLHF.

The V and J genes are TRBV5-6 and TRBJ1-5; maybe TRBD1 (5 bases). This CDR3 is 15 amino acids long. Trimming pared 0 bases from V and 7 bases from J, leaving 14 bases between. Germline V gene sequence: CDR1 SGHDT, CDR2 YYEEEE. CDR3 in amino acids: CASSLAGGGGQPQHF. CDR3 DNA sequence: TGTGCCAGCAGCTTGGCCGGGGGAGGAGGCCAGCCCCAGCATTTT. The complete variable domain, with remaining parts taken from reference TRBV5-6 and TRBJ1-5, reads DAGVTQSPTHLIKTRGQQVTLRCSPKSGHDTVSWYQQALGQGPQFIFQYYEEEERQRGNFPDRFSGHQFPNYSSELNVNALLLGDSALYLCASSLAGGGGQPQHFGDGTRLSIL.

This chain links TRBV24-1 with TRBJ2-5; 8 bases align to TRBD1. Germline lookup yields CDR1 KGHDR and CDR2 SFDVKD. The V segment lost 3 bases and the J segment 1 base; nucleotides outside the gene matches: 9. The CDR3 sequence is 17 residues long. DNA for the CDR3: TGTGCCACCAGTGATGGGGGTGCAGGGGGCCTCCAAGAGACCCAGTACTTC. This translates into CATSDGGAGGLQETQYF.

This clone appeared once. The chain employs TRBV24-1 and TRBJ2-1, with 11 positions matching TRBD2. The V gene's germline CDR1 is KGHDR and CDR2 SFDVKD. V gave up 3 bases and J gave up 7 bases; unmatched junction bases: 7. The CDR3 runs 16 residues. The CDR3 region has the DNA TGTGCCACCAGTGATAAACTAGCGGGAGTCCTTAATGAGCAGTTCTTC. It encodes CATSDKLAGVLNEQFF.

The chain employs TRBV5-1 and TRBJ1-4; possible D gene TRBD1, 5 bases. Looked up from germline, CDR1 is SGHRS and CDR2 is YFSETQ. Trimming took 5 bases from V and 6 from J, leaving 11 bases between them. This CDR3 region has 13 residues. Here the CDR3 reads CASRVGLDEKLFF. The CDR3 nucleotides read TGCGCCAGCAGGGTGGGGCTGGATGAAAAACTGTTTTTT.

J is TRBJ1-6 and V is TRBV24-1, with 7 bases aligning to TRBD1. Trimming removed 3 bases from V and 8 bases from J; junction bases left unmatched: 9. CDR1 is KGHDR, CDR2 SFDVKD, per germline. The CDR3 runs to 16 residues. In DNA, the CDR3 is TGTGCCACCAGTGATCCCCCTTTGCAGGGGGATTCACCCCTCCACTTT. Translating it yields CATSDPPLQGDSPLHF.

The chain combines TRBV10-2 with TRBJ2-1; 12 nucleotides align to TRBD2. The CDR3 covers 15 residues. Unmatched junction bases numbered 7, after V lost 8 bases and J lost 5 bases. Germline loops: CDR1 WSHSY, CDR2 SAAADI. The CDR3 protein is CASALAGGPHNEQFF. CDR3 sequence (DNA): TGCGCCAGCGCCCTAGCGGGGGGGCCCCACAATGAGCAGTTCTTC.

The chain links TRBV24-1 to TRBJ2-3, with 10 positions matching TRBD2. V was pared by 7 bases and J by 6 bases, with 6 bases of the junction left unmatched. CDR1 is KGHDR, CDR2 SFDVKD, per germline. The CDR3 spans 14 residues. CDR3 region: CATRNSGRLDTQYF. In DNA, the CDR3 is TGTGCCACCAGGAATAGCGGGAGGTTGGATACGCAGTATTTT.

This rearrangement joins TRBV19 to TRBJ2-7, with TRBD1 matching 8 bases. The length of the CDR3 is 13 residues. V dropped 3 bases and J dropped 2; count of bases not matched to a gene: 0. Germline V gives CDR1 LNHDA, CDR2 SQIVND (reference sequence). This CDR3 is CASSMTGAYEQYF. The CDR3 bases are TGTGCCAGTAGTATGACAGGGGCCTACGAGCAGTACTTC. Complete variable domain (other parts from reference TRBV19 and TRBJ2-7): DGGITQSPKYLFRKEGQNVTLSCEQNLNHDAMYWYRQDPGQGLRLIYYSQIVNDFQKGDIAEGYSVSREKKESFPLTVTSAQKNPTAFYLCASSMTGAYEQYFGPGTRLTVT.

The chain is built from TRBV28 and TRBJ2-3; 7 positions match TRBD2. The CDR3 sequence is 13 residues long. Trimming took 9 bases from V and 0 from J; bases not matched to a gene: 3. The germline CDR1 and CDR2 sequences are MDHEN and SYDVKM. CDR3 sequence reads: CASPGGSTDTQYF. The CDR3 DNA sequence: TGTGCCAGTCCCGGGGGGAGCACAGATACGCAGTATTTT. The variable domain in full, with the rest retrieved from reference TRBV28 and TRBJ2-3, is DVKVTQSSRYLVKRTGEKVFLECVQDMDHENMFWYRQDPGLGLRLIYFSYDVKMKEKGDIPEGYSVSREKKERFSLILESASTNQTSMYLCASPGGSTDTQYFGPGTRLTVL.

This clone was counted between two and nine times. The rearrangement links TRBV3-1 (or the pseudogene TRBV3-2) to TRBJ2-7; a weak D match, TRBD1 (6 bases). This CDR3 is 22 amino acids long. CDR1 is LGHDT and CDR2 is YNNKEL in the germline V gene (reference sequence). The V end was cut by 0 bases, the J end by 11 bases, with 41 bases between. The CDR3 spells CASSQDSILGTRPSRTTVMEYF. In DNA form, the CDR3 reads TGTGCCAGCAGCCAAGATAGTATTCTTGGGACAAGACCCTCAAGAACGACAGTTATGGAGTACTTC.

CDR3 region: CASRLSSLGLETQYF. Here the CDR3 DNA reads TGCGCCAGCAGACTCTCTAGCTTGGGGTTAGAGACGCAGTATTTT. The gene calls are TRBV5-1 and TRBJ2-3; D possibly corresponds to TRBD2 (5 bases). This CDR3 contains 15 residues. Per germline, CDR1 SGHRS and CDR2 YFSETQ. V was clipped by 5 bases and J by 9 bases, with 22 bases between them.

This clone occurred once. This rearrangement joins TRBV7-9 to TRBJ2-2; possible D gene TRBD1, 6 bases. This CDR3 region has 15 residues. Germline lookup yields CDR1 SEHNR and CDR2 FQNEAQ (reference sequence). The V and J ends lost 0 bases and 4 bases respectively, with 9 bases between them. The CDR3 nucleotides read TGTGCCAGCAGCTTAGCCAGGGGAGTCACCGGGGAGCTGTTTTTT. The encoded protein is CASSLARGVTGELFF.

This sequence joins TRBV5-1 and TRBJ1-3, with 7 bases lining up with TRBD1. Per germline, CDR1 SGHRS and CDR2 YFSETQ. This CDR3 has 21 amino acids. Trimming took 4 bases from V and 0 from J; bases not matched to a gene: 22. DNA of the CDR3: TGCGCCAGCAGCCTAAGGCCAACGGCTGCGGCCGGGACAGCCTCTGGAAACACCATATATTTT. Translating gives CASSLRPTAAAGTASGNTIYF.

V is TRBV6-5 and J is TRBJ2-3, with 7 bases aligning to TRBD2. V was pared by 2 bases and J by 2 bases, with 7 bases of the junction left unmatched. This CDR3 has 16 residues. Germline V CDR1 and CDR2: MNHEY, SVGAGI. In DNA form, the CDR3 reads TGTGCCAGCAGTTACACTAGCGCTCAAGTCACAGATACGCAGTATTTT. Its translation is CASSYTSAQVTDTQYF.

This chain connects TRBV18 to TRBJ1-2, with 8 bases lining up with TRBD1. The germline V gene encodes CDR1 KGHSH and CDR2 LQKENI. After removal of 4 bases from V and 6 bases from J, the junction contained 4 bases not matched to a gene. CDR3 length: 13 amino acids. The CDR3 loop is CASSLSGGDGYTF. The CDR3 nucleotides are TGTGCCAGCTCACTCTCAGGGGGCGATGGCTACACCTTC.

CDR3 sequence reads: CASSLEGTLRGNTEAFF. In DNA form, the CDR3 reads TGTGCCAGCAGCTTAGAGGGGACTCTCCGAGGGAACACTGAAGCTTTCTTT. The V gene is TRBV13, the J gene TRBJ1-1, with D maybe TRBD1 (5 bases). Germline V gene sequence: CDR1 PRHDT, CDR2 FYEKMQ (reference sequence). V was shortened by 1 base and J by 1 base, with 16 bases between the two germline ends. The CDR3 spans 17 residues.

This clone was picked up a small number of times. This chain uses TRBV19 with TRBJ1-5; D not resolved. The CDR3 extends over 15 amino acids. Trimming stripped 5 bases from V and 3 bases from J, with 14 bases between. Germline CDR1 reads LNHDA; CDR2 reads SQIVND (reference sequence). The CDR3 loop is CASSPVGGLNQPQHF. CDR3 DNA sequence: TGTGCCAGTAGTCCAGTAGGAGGGCTCAATCAGCCCCAGCATTTT. The whole variable domain, remainder taken from reference TRBV19 and TRBJ1-5, is DGGITQSPKYLFRKEGQNVTLSCEQNLNHDAMYWYRQDPGQGLRLIYYSQIVNDFQKGDIAEGYSVSREKKESFPLTVTSAQKNPTAFYLCASSPVGGLNQPQHFGDGTRLSIL.

This clone was observed a handful of times. The rearrangement links TRBV19 to TRBJ2-2, with 14 nucleotides matching TRBD2. CDR1 and CDR2 from the germline V gene are LNHDA and SQIVND (reference sequence). Trimming removed 3 bases from V and 4 bases from J; junction bases left unmatched: 10. The CDR3 has 19 amino acids. Here the CDR3 reads CASSMGLAGEPRGTGELFF. CDR3 coding DNA: TGTGCCAGTAGTATGGGACTAGCGGGAGAGCCCCGGGGCACCGGGGAGCTGTTTTTT.

This chain links TRBV3-1 (or the pseudogene TRBV3-2) with TRBJ2-1, with D possibly matching TRBD2 (5 bases). V lost 0 bases to trimming and J lost 8 bases, with 20 bases between them. Germline CDR1 reads LGHDT; CDR2 reads YNNKEL (reference sequence). This CDR3 region has 17 residues. For the CDR3, the DNA is TGTGCCAGCAGCCAAGAGGAGCGGCTCGGACGTTTGGATGAGCAGTTCTTC. Amino acids: CASSQEERLGRLDEQFF.

Here the CDR3 reads CASSYSVRPYSPLHF. The DNA for the CDR3 is TGTGCCAGCAGTTACTCTGTCAGGCCGTATTCACCCCTCCACTTT. The rearrangement joins TRBV6-5 to TRBJ1-6, with D unresolved. The V end lost 0 bases, the J end lost 8 bases, and 11 bases lay between the germline ends. Per germline, CDR1 MNHEY and CDR2 SVGAGI. This CDR3 region has 15 residues.

This chain uses TRBV6-5 with TRBJ1-1; the D gene is possibly TRBD1 (5 bases). The CDR3 sequence is 15 residues long. Trimming stripped 5 bases from V and 5 bases from J, with 18 bases between. CDR1 MNHEY and CDR2 SVGAGI come from the germline V gene. The CDR3 DNA reads TGTGCCAGCAGTCTTCACCCGGGGCGGGGGACTGAAGCTTTCTTT. Encoded protein: CASSLHPGRGTEAFF.

V is TRBV18 and J is TRBJ2-1, with D hard to call. The CDR3 totals 17 residues. Germline CDR1 KGHSH, CDR2 LQKENI. Deletions cut 1 base from V and 0 bases from J, with 13 bases between. CDR3 sequence: CASSPRARSSSYNEQFF. The CDR3, as DNA: TGTGCCAGCTCACCACGTGCGCGGTCGAGCTCCTACAATGAGCAGTTCTTC.

V gene TRBV10-2 combines with J gene TRBJ2-7; TRBD1 aligns across 7 bases. The CDR3 covers 17 residues. Germline lookup yields CDR1 WSHSY and CDR2 SAAADI. The V segment lost 9 bases and the J segment 3 bases; nucleotides outside the gene matches: 20. CDR3 amino acids: CASRAPLQGVSNYEQYF. The CDR3 coding sequence is TGCGCCAGTAGGGCCCCCCTGCAGGGGGTTTCGAACTACGAGCAGTACTTC.

The chain uses TRBV5-1 and TRBJ2-7; D might be TRBD2 (6 bases). The CDR3 length is 16 residues. Looked up from germline, CDR1 is SGHRS and CDR2 is YFSETQ. The V and J ends lost 0 bases and 6 bases respectively, with 19 bases between them. CDR3 in amino acids: CASSLAAEGMASEQYF. CDR3 coding DNA: TGCGCCAGCAGCTTGGCCGCGGAGGGCATGGCAAGCGAGCAGTACTTC. Full variable domain (outside the CDR3, taken from reference TRBV5-1 and TRBJ2-7): KAGVTQTPRYLIKTRGQQVTLSCSPISGHRSVSWYQQTPGQGLQFLFEYFSETQRNKGNFPGRFSGRQFSNSRSEMNVSTLELGDSALYLCASSLAAEGMASEQYFGPGTRLTVT.

This clone has a single count. The V gene is TRBV18, the J gene TRBJ2-1; a weak D match, TRBD1 (6 bases). CDR3 length: 14 amino acids. V was trimmed by 6 bases and J by 15 bases, leaving 24 bases between them. The V gene's germline CDR1 is KGHSH and CDR2 LQKENI. Here the CDR3 reads CASSPGTKTSSAFF. The CDR3 region has the DNA TGTGCCAGCTCCCCCGGGACAAAAACATCGAGCGCGTTCTTC.

The chain carries TRBV13 and TRBJ2-2; D perhaps matches TRBD2 (6 bases). Trimming took off 1 base at V and 4 bases at J, with 19 bases between the two ends. This CDR3 has 18 amino acids. The germline V gene encodes CDR1 PRHDT and CDR2 FYEKMQ (reference sequence). The CDR3 spells CASSLVGGTLVGTGELFF. The DNA of the CDR3 is TGTGCCAGCAGCTTAGTTGGGGGGACCCTAGTAGGCACCGGGGAGCTGTTTTTT.

This chain links TRBV4-1 with TRBJ2-2, with 12 bases lining up with TRBD1. The CDR3 runs to 15 residues. The germline V gene has CDR1 MGHRA and CDR2 YSYEKL. Trimming cost V 4 bases and J 7 bases; bases outside gene matches: 4. CDR3 sequence: CASSPGQGAFGELFF. In DNA, the CDR3 is TGCGCCAGCAGCCCGGGACAGGGGGCGTTCGGGGAGCTGTTTTTT.